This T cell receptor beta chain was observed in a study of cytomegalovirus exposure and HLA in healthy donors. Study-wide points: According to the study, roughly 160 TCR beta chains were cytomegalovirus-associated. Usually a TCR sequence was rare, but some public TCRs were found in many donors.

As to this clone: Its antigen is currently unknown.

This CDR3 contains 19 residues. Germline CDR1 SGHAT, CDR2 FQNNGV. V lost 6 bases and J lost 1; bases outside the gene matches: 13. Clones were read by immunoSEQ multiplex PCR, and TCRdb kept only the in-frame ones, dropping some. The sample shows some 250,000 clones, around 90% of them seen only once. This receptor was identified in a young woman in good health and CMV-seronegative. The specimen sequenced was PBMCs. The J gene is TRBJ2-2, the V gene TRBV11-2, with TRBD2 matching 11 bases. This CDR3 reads CASRTVKGGLAVNTGELFF. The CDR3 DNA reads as TGTGCCAGCAGGACCGTAAAAGGGGGACTAGCGGTGAACACCGGGGAGCTGTTTTTT.